This note documents a single T cell receptor (beta chain) sequence. The data belong to a study of shared T cell receptors in the human thymus. The trim removed 4 bases at V and 3 bases at J, leaving 7 bases unmatched. In germline, CDR1 is PRHDT, CDR2 FYEKMQ (reference sequence). This CDR3 is built from 16 residues. Method: immunoSEQ multiplex PCR; TCRdb's copy keeps in-frame clones and lacks some. The table shows about 730,000 clones, with around 85% occurring only once. These same records also appear under a second study, on human thymus T cells. According to that study: Resections that were taken during corrective heart surgery supplied the thymus tissue. Thymic and blood repertoires seemed to favor certain V and J genes. Unrelated people showed highly overlapping thymic repertoires, related research reported.

This TCR was recovered from a girl under three years old with a congenital heart defect. J is TRBJ1-2 and V is TRBV13; 11 nucleotides line up with TRBD1. The sample taken for sequencing was thymocytes. CDR3 in amino acids: CASSSLDRGQDYGYTF. Written as DNA, the CDR3 is TGTGCCAGCAGCTCCCTGGACAGGGGGCAGGACTATGGCTACACCTTC.